This T cell receptor beta chain was captured by sequencing in a study of T cell changes during pregnancy in multiple sclerosis. Sequencing used immunoSEQ multiplex PCR; TCRdb keeps in-frame clones, though not all of them. The sample carries approximately 68,000 clones, 91% recorded once. The J segment lost 1 base and the V segment lost 2 bases, leaving 3 bases of the junction unmatched. CDR3 length: 15 residues. The germline gives CDR1 SGHTA, CDR2 FQGNSA. The sequencing used peripheral blood, collected in the third trimester of pregnancy. This TCR was recovered from a female donor in good health, enrolled as a control in a pregnancy study. The chain links TRBV7-2 to TRBJ2-3, with 7 bases aligning to TRBD2. The CDR3 reads CASSLKRGRTDTQYF. Written as DNA, the CDR3 is TGTGCCAGCAGCTTAAAGCGGGGACGCACAGATACGCAGTATTTT.